The present TCR beta chain was sequenced within a study of shared clonotypes between healthy human individuals. Study outcomes and limitations: All-four-donor shared clonotypes had higher generation probabilities than non-shared clonotypes did. Clonotype sharing across four donors was observed for around 4.8% of naive CD4 clonotypes.

A remark on this clone: As yet, its antigen is unknown.

Clones were read by immunoSEQ multiplex PCR, and TCRdb kept only the in-frame ones, dropping some. Among about 1.9 million clones listed, around 93% were seen once. The CDR3 extends over 13 amino acids. The germline V and J ends were trimmed by 1 base and 1 base, with 4 bases remaining between them. Germline V gene lookup returns CDR1 SGHAT and CDR2 FQNNGV. CD45RO negativity and positive selection for CCR7 defined naive CD8 cells, a population that excluded terminally differentiated effector memory CD45RA+ cells. Sequencing was performed on naive CD8+ T cells from PBMCs. The chain employs TRBV11-2 and TRBJ1-1; no reliable D call. The sequence came from a man between 18 and 29 years old in good health. Some clones in this sample may be carry-over from other donors' samples. CDR3 sequence reads: CASSLAENTEAFF. CDR3 bases: TGTGCCAGCAGCTTAGCAGAGAACACTGAAGCTTTCTTT.